The 11 T cell receptor beta chains given below trace back to one sample, sequenced in a study of spatial heterogeneity in lung cancer. In TCRdb, the 5' RACE reads were re-called with MiXCR into one record per CDR3 protein. The sample records over 90,000 distinct CDR3 sequences, approximately 8.6% being singletons. Regarding time point: sample taken at primary tumor resection. Frozen PBMC, nontumor lung or tumor provided whole RNA, which was sequenced unsorted. Specimen: PBMCs, collected at surgery. These receptors were obtained from a male donor with early-stage non-small cell lung cancer.

This chain uses TRBV25-1 with TRBJ1-3, with a possible D match to TRBD1 (5 bases). Trimming shortened V by 5 bases and J by 2 bases, and 13 bases separated the two germline ends. This CDR3 is built from 15 residues. From germline, CDR1 is MGHDK and CDR2 SYGVNS. For the CDR3, the DNA is TGTGCCAGCAGTTTCCCACAGGAGGCTGGAAACACCATATATTTT. It is translated as CASSFPQEAGNTIYF.

The gene calls are TRBV11-2 and TRBJ1-1; TRBD1 agrees at 8 bases. J lost 6 bases, V lost 4 bases, and 10 bases had no gene match. This CDR3 is 15 amino acids long. Per germline, CDR1 SGHAT and CDR2 FQNNGV. CDR3 nucleotide sequence: TGTGCCAGCAGCTCCTGGACAGGGAGGGGTCCTGAAGCTTTCTTT. It specifies CASSSWTGRGPEAFF.

The chain couples TRBV2 to TRBJ1-3, with D perhaps matching TRBD1 (5 bases). Trimming stripped 7 bases from V and 0 bases from J, with 16 bases between. Germline loops: CDR1 SNHLY, CDR2 FYNNEI. CDR3 size: 16 residues. CDR3 region: CASTPTETLSGNTIYF. The CDR3 DNA reads TGTGCCAGCACTCCGACAGAGACACTCTCTGGAAACACCATATATTTT.

The chain couples TRBV21-1 to TRBJ2-1; the table gives TRBD1 as D, unverified against the DNA. TRBV21-1 is marked as a pseudogene. The CDR3 has 15 residues. The CDR3 DNA is TGTGCCAGCAGCAAAATGGGGGGACCGCGCAATGAGCAGTTCTTC. This sequence encodes CASSKMGGPRNEQFF.

The chain joins TRBV6-2 or TRBV6-3 to TRBJ2-1, with TRBD2 identical over 9 bases. CDR1 is MNHEY and CDR2 is SVGEGT in the germline V gene. The J segment lost 6 bases and the V segment lost 0 bases, leaving 6 bases of the junction unmatched. The CDR3 is 16 amino acids. In nucleotides, the CDR3 is TGTGCCAGCAGTTACTCGGCTAGCGGGGCCGGCAATGAGCAGTTCTTC. Amino acids: CASSYSASGAGNEQFF.

The rearrangement uses TRBV24-1 and TRBJ2-4; 9 nucleotides align to TRBD2. Per the germline V gene, CDR1 is KGHDR and CDR2 is SFDVKD. The CDR3 extends over 20 amino acids. V lost 2 bases, J lost 3 bases, and 16 bases stayed unmatched. CDR3 residues: CATSDSAGGPNEVDKNIQYF. The CDR3 nucleotides are TGTGCCACCAGTGATTCGGCGGGGGGGCCAAATGAAGTCGACAAAAACATTCAGTACTTC.

DNA for the CDR3: TGTGCCAGCAGTACCGGGGCAGCGAGCACCGGGGAGCTGTTTTTT. Its protein is CASSTGAASTGELFF. The rearrangement uses TRBV9 and TRBJ2-2, with D perhaps matching TRBD1 or TRBD2 (5 bases each). The V end lost 5 bases, the J end lost 4 bases, and 15 bases lay between the germline ends. Germline lookup yields CDR1 SGDLS and CDR2 YYNGEE. This CDR3 is 15 amino acids long.

CDR3 bases: TGTGCCAGCAGCTTCTCGGGGAACAATGAGCAGTTCTTC. Its translation: CASSFSGNNEQFF. The J gene is TRBJ2-1, the V gene TRBV7-9; D is possibly TRBD2 (5 bases). CDR3 length: 13 amino acids. Germline-derived CDR1 and CDR2 are SEHNR and FQNEAQ (reference sequence). V shed 3 bases and J shed 5 bases, with 8 bases lying between them. Looking up the rest from reference TRBV7-9 and TRBJ2-1 gives the full variable domain: DTGVSQNPRHKITKRGQNVTFRCDPISEHNRLYWYRQTLGQGPEFLTYFQNEAQLEKSRLLSDRFSAERPKGSFSTLEIQRTEQGDSAMYLCASSFSGNNEQFFGPGTRLTVL.

V and J are TRBV18 and TRBJ1-4; D unresolved. Germline V lookup: CDR1 KGHSH, CDR2 LQKENI. The CDR3 is 13 amino acids. Trimming stripped 4 bases from V and 8 bases from J, with 11 bases between. Here the CDR3 reads CASSRPSEEKLFF. For the CDR3, the DNA is TGTGCCAGCTCACGGCCATCTGAGGAAAAACTGTTTTTT.

The chain carries TRBV2 and TRBJ2-6; D is uncertain. V lost 4 bases to trimming and J lost 1 base, with 14 bases between them. Germline V lookup: CDR1 SNHLY, CDR2 FYNNEI. This CDR3 has 17 residues. In DNA, the CDR3 is TGTGCCAGCAGTGCTCAGGCAGGCCCTTCTGGGGCCAACGTCCTGACTTTC. This codes for CASSAQAGPSGANVLTF.

This clonotype was observed a few times. The chain carries TRBV7-9 and TRBJ2-2; D is unresolved. Trimming shortened V by 5 bases and J by 1 base, and 2 bases separated the two germline ends. The germline gives CDR1 SEHNR, CDR2 FQNEAQ (reference sequence). CDR3 size: 12 residues. The CDR3 sequence: CASSGNTGELFF. In DNA, the CDR3 is TGTGCCAGCAGCGGGAACACCGGGGAGCTGTTTTTT.